This TCR beta chain was obtained from a study of blood T cell repertoires in COVID-19. Across the whole study: PBMCs, B-cell-depleted T cells, or T cells provided the cDNA or gDNA that made up the material.

This CDR3 comprises 16 residues. V shed 5 bases and J shed 2 bases, with 18 bases lying between them. Germline CDR1 is SGHTA and CDR2 is FQGNSA. Using immunoSEQ multiplex PCR, the repertoire was profiled, and TCRdb retains in-frame clones only, with some absent. Of 150,000 to 200,000 clones listed, 85% to 90% were seen once; the top ten hold 0.62%. The chain carries TRBV7-2 and TRBJ1-2; a possible D gene is TRBD1 (5 bases). Sample: peripheral blood. This TCR came from a man aged 50-60 years with acute or convalescent COVID-19. The CDR3, as DNA: TGTGCCAGCAGCCGGGACTCGCAGCCCACCAACTATGGCTACACCTTC. Amino acid sequence: CASSRDSQPTNYGYTF.